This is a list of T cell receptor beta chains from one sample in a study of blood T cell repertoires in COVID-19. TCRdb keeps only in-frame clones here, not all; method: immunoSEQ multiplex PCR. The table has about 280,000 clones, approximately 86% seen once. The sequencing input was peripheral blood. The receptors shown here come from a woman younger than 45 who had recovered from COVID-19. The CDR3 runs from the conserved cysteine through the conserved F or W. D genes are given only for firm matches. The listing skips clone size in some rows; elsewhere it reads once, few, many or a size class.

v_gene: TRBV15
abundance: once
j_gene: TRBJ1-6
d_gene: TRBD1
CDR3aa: CASSADRDASPLHF
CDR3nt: TGTGCCTCATCCGCGGACAGGGATGCTTCACCCCTCCACTTT

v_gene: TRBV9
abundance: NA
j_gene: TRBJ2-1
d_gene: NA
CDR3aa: CASSVEAFNEQFF
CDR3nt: TGTGCCAGCAGCGTAGAAGCCTTTAATGAGCAGTTCTTC

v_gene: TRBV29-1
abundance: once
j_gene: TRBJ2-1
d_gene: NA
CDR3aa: CSVRSSYNEQFF
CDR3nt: TGCAGCGTTCGGAGCTCCTACAATGAGCAGTTCTTC

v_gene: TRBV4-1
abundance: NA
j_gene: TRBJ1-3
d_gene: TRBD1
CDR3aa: CASSQDPGQGAVSGNTIYF
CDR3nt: TGCGCCAGCAGCCAAGATCCGGGACAGGGGGCTGTCTCTGGAAACACCATATATTTT

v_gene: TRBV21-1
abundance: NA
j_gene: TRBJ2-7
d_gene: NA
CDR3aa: CASRLKPGQGSHEQYF
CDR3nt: TGTGCCAGCAGACTCAAACCGGGACAGGGGTCCCACGAGCAGTACTTC

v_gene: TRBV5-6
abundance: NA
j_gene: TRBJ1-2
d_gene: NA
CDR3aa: CASSPATYGYTF
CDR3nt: TGTGCCAGCAGCCCCGCTACTTATGGCTACACCTTC

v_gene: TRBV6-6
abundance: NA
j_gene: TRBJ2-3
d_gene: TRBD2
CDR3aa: CASSYSKGRAGDTQYF
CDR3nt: TGTGCCAGCAGTTACTCGAAGGGGAGGGCCGGGGATACGCAGTATTTT

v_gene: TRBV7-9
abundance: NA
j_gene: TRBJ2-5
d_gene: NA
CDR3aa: CASAQGIQETQYF
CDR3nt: TGTGCCAGCGCCCAGGGGATACAAGAGACCCAGTACTTC

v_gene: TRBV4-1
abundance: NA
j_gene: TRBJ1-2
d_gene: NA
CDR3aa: CASSQSRPGDEGYTF
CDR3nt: TGCGCCAGCAGCCAATCCCGGCCCGGAGATGAGGGCTACACCTTC

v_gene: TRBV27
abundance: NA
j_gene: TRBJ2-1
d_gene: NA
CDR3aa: CASSLTGGPYNEQFF
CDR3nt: TGTGCCAGCAGTTTAACGGGGGGCCCCTACAATGAGCAGTTCTTC

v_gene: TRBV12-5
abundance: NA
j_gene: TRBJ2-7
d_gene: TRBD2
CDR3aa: CASGRLAGDYEQYF
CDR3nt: TGTGCTAGTGGCCGACTAGCGGGGGACTACGAGCAGTACTTC

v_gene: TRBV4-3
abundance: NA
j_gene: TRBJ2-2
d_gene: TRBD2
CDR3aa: CASSQEGAGAGELFF
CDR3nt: TGCGCCAGCAGCCAAGAGGGAGCGGGAGCGGGGGAGCTGTTTTTT

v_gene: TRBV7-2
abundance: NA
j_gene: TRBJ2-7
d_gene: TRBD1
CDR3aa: CASSFDRVGYEQYF
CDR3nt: TGTGCCAGCAGCTTCGACAGGGTCGGCTACGAGCAGTACTTC

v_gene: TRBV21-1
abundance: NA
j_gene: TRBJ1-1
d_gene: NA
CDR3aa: CASSYRLATIRTEAFF
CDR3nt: TGTGCCAGCAGCTATAGATTAGCCACAATTCGCACTGAAGCTTTCTTT

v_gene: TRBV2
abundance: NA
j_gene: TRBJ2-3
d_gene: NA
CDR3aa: CAIHRTGTDTQYF
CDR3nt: TGTGCCATCCATCGGACTGGCACAGATACGCAGTATTTT

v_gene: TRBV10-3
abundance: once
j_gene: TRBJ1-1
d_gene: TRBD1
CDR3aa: CATLPGQGFGNTEAFF
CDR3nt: TGTGCCACCTTGCCAGGACAGGGATTCGGGAACACTGAAGCTTTCTTT

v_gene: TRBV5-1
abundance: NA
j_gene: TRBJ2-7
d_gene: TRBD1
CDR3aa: CASYTGQGVYEQYF
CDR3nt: TGCGCCAGCTATACGGGACAGGGAGTATACGAGCAGTACTTC

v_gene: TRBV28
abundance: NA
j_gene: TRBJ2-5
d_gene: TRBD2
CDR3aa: CASSLGGLAVNF
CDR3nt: TGTGCCAGCAGTTTAGGCGGACTAGCGGTCAACTTC

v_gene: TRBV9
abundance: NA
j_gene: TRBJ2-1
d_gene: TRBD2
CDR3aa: CASSVAGLAGENEQFF
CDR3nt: TGTGCCAGCAGCGTGGCGGGACTAGCGGGAGAGAATGAGCAGTTCTTC

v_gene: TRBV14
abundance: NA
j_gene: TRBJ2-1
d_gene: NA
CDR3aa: CASSPGPGTTAYNEQFF
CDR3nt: TGTGCCAGCAGCCCCGGCCCAGGTACGACGGCATACAATGAGCAGTTCTTC

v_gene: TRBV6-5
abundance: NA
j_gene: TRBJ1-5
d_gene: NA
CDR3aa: CASSSDRGFNQPQHF
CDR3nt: TGTGCCAGCAGTTCCGACCGGGGTTTCAATCAGCCCCAGCATTTT

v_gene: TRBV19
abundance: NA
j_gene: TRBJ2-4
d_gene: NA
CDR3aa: CASSIDLGVAKNIQYF
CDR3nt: TGTGCCAGTAGTATAGATCTAGGGGTTGCCAAAAACATTCAGTACTTC

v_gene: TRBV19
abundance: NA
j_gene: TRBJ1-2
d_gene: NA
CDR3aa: CASSPVDSDLTNYGYTF
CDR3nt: TGTGCCAGTAGTCCTGTGGACAGCGACCTTACTAACTATGGCTACACCTTC

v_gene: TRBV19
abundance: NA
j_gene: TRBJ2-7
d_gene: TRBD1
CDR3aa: CASSIAPSGQYEQYF
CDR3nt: TGTGCCAGTAGTATAGCCCCCTCGGGACAGTACGAGCAGTACTTC

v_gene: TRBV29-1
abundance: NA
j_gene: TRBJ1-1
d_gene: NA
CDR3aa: CSVDGSLEPEAFF
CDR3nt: TGCAGCGTTGATGGGTCCCTAGAGCCTGAAGCTTTCTTT

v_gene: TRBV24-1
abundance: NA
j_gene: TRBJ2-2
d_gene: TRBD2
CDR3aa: CATSDLAGGPSGELFF
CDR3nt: TGTGCCACCAGTGACTTAGCGGGAGGGCCTTCCGGGGAGCTGTTTTTT

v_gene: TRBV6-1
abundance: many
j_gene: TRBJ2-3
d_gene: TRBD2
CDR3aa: CASSEIAGGEGTDTQYF
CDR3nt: TGTGCCAGCAGTGAAATAGCGGGAGGAGAGGGCACAGATACGCAGTATTTT

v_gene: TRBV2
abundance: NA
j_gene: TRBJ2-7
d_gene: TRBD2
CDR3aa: CASSGLAGGEQYF
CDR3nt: TGTGCCAGCAGTGGACTAGCGGGAGGCGAGCAGTACTTC

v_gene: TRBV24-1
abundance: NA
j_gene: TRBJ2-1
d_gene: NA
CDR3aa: CATSEPRTARIYNEQFF
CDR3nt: TGTGCCACCAGCGAACCGAGGACAGCACGTATTTACAATGAGCAGTTCTTC

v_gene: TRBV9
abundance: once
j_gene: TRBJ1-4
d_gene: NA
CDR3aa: CASSVEQGDEKLFF
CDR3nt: TGTGCCAGCAGCGTTGAACAGGGAGATGAAAAACTGTTTTTT

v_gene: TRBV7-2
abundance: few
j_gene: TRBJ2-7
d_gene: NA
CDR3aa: CASSPSPTAYEQYF
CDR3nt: TGTGCCAGCAGCCCGAGTCCTACCGCCTACGAGCAGTACTTC

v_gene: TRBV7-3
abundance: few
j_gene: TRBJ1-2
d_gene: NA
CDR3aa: CALRGSYGYTF
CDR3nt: TGTGCCCTAAGGGGCTCCTATGGCTACACCTTC

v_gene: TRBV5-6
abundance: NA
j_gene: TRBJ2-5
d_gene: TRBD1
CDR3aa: CASSLDRVETQYF
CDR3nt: TGTGCCAGCAGCCTCGACAGGGTAGAGACCCAGTACTTC

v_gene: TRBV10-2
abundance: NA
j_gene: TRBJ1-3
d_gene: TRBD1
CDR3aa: CASTPVRGFGNTIYF
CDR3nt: TGCGCCAGCACCCCGGTCAGGGGGTTTGGAAACACCATATATTTT

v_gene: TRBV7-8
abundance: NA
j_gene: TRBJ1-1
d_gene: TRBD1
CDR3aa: CASSLASTGTGAEAFF
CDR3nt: TGTGCCAGCAGCTTAGCCTCGACCGGGACAGGGGCTGAAGCTTTCTTT

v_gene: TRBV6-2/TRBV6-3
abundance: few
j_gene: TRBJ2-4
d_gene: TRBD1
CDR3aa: CASSSAGTGGGNIQYF
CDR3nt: TGTGCCAGCAGTTCCGCAGGGACAGGGGGCGGGAACATTCAGTACTTC

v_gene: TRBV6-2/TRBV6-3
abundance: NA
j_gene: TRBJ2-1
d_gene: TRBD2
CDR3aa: CASSTLAGEGNEQFF
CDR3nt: TGTGCCAGCAGTACCCTAGCGGGAGAGGGGAATGAGCAGTTCTTC

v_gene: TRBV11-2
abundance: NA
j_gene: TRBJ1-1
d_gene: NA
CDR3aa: CASRLGGSTEAFF
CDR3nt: TGTGCCAGCAGACTAGGGGGAAGCACTGAAGCTTTCTTT

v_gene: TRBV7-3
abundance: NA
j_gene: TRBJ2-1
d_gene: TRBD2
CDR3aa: CASSRSGRGINEQFF
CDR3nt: TGTGCCAGCAGCCGTAGCGGGAGGGGGATCAATGAGCAGTTCTTC

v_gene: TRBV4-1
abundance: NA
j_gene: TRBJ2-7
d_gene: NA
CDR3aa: CASSQSSYEQYF
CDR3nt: TGCGCCAGCAGCCAGAGCTCCTACGAGCAGTACTTC

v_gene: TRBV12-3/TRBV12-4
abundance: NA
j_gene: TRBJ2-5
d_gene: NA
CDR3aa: CASSAGTPGTQYF
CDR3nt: TGTGCCAGCAGCGCCGGGACACCTGGGACCCAGTACTTC

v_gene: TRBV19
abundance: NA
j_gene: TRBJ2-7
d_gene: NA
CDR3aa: CASSIDLRQGAGVHEQYF
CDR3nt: TGTGCCAGTAGTATAGATCTGAGACAGGGAGCGGGAGTACACGAGCAGTACTTC

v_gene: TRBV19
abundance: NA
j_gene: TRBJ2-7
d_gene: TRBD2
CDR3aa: CASSPTSGGYEQYF
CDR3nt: TGTGCCAGTAGCCCGACTAGCGGGGGATACGAGCAGTACTTC

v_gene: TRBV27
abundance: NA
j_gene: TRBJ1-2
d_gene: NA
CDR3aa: CASSLQGGYGYTF
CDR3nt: TGTGCCAGCAGTTTACAGGGTGGGTATGGCTACACCTTC

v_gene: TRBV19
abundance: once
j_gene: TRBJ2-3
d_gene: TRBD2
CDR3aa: CASSIASGSTDTQYF
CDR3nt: TGTGCCAGTAGTATCGCTAGCGGTAGCACAGATACGCAGTATTTT

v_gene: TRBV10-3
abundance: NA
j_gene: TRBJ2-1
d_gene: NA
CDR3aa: CAIRTGGYNEQFF
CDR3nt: TGTGCCATCAGGACCGGGGGCTACAATGAGCAGTTCTTC

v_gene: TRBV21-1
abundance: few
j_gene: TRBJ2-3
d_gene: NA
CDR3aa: CASRGLFADTQYF
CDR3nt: TGTGCCAGCAGGGGACTCTTCGCGGATACGCAGTATTTT

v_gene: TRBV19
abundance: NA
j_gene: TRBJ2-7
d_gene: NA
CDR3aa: CASSRRVSSSYEQYF
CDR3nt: TGTGCCAGTAGTAGGAGGGTCAGTAGCTCCTACGAGCAGTACTTC

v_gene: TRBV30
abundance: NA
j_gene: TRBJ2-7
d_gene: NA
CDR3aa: CAWSVGLPGDEQYF
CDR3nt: TGTGCCTGGAGTGTCGGGCTCCCCGGGGACGAGCAGTACTTC

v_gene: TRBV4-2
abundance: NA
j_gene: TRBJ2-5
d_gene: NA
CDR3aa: CASSQGGSQETQYF
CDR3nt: TGTGCCAGCAGCCAAGGCGGCAGCCAAGAGACCCAGTACTTC

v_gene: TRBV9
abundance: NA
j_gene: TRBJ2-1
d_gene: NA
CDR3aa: CASSVGRGSYNEQFF
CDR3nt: TGTGCCAGCAGCGTAGGGCGGGGCTCCTACAATGAGCAGTTCTTC